Presented here are 3 T cell receptor beta chains from one specimen sequenced in a study of blood T cell repertoires in COVID-19. Libraries were prepared by immunoSEQ multiplex PCR; TCRdb keeps only in-frame clonotypes and omits some of them. Of approximately 260,000 clones listed, roughly 87% are singletons. The material sequenced was PBMCs or T cells enriched from blood (not recorded which). Receptors were obtained from a woman under 40 with acute COVID-19.

The V and J genes are TRBV30 and TRBJ1-2; TRBD1 is a possible D gene (6 bases). Germline assignment: CDR1 GTSNPN and CDR2 SVGIG (reference sequence). The V and J ends lost 0 bases and 6 bases respectively, with 8 bases between them. This CDR3 contains 12 residues. This CDR3 is CAWSVQGHGYTF. CDR3 DNA: TGTGCCTGGAGTGTACAGGGCCATGGCTACACCTTC.

The sample holds one count of this clone. The CDR3: CATSDSGIHSGANVLTF. The CDR3, as DNA: TGTGCCACCAGTGATTCCGGGATCCACTCTGGGGCCAACGTCCTGACTTTC. The chain uses TRBV24-1 and TRBJ2-6; TRBD2 is a possible D gene (5 bases). Germline V gene lookup returns CDR1 KGHDR and CDR2 SFDVKD. Trimming cost V 2 bases and J 0 bases, with 10 bases left between them. The CDR3 covers 17 residues.

The V and J genes are TRBV14 and TRBJ2-2; D perhaps matches TRBD2 (7 bases). CDR3 length: 15 amino acids. V dropped 0 bases and J dropped 7 bases, with 12 bases sitting between them. The germline V gene has CDR1 SGHDN and CDR2 FVKESK. CDR3 in DNA: TGTGCCAGCAGCCAAGATATCGGGGGGCTCGGGGAGCTGTTTTTT. This sequence encodes CASSQDIGGLGELFF.